This T cell receptor (beta chain) was captured in a study of T cells in localized non-small cell lung cancer. With regard to this clone: Antigen unknown.

Looked up from germline, CDR1 is LNHDA and CDR2 is SQIVND (reference sequence). The CDR3 covers 15 residues. V lost 10 bases and J 0 bases, leaving 16 bases between the germline ends. The study, taken as a whole, reports: Uninvolved adjacent lung had more T cell clonality than any other tissue, topping tumor.

The table came from immunoSEQ multiplex PCR; TCRdb's copy has only in-frame clones and leaves some out. This table holds roughly 33,000 clones, 88% found once. The chain employs TRBV19 and TRBJ1-5, with D possibly TRBD1 on 6 matching bases. The origin of this receptor is a woman aged 35-75 years with stage I lung adenocarcinoma. The starting material was peripheral blood, obtained before any cancer treatment. CDR3 sequence reads: CATRTAPYSNQPQHF. Here the CDR3 DNA reads TGTGCCACACGGACAGCACCTTATAGCAATCAGCCCCAGCATTTT.